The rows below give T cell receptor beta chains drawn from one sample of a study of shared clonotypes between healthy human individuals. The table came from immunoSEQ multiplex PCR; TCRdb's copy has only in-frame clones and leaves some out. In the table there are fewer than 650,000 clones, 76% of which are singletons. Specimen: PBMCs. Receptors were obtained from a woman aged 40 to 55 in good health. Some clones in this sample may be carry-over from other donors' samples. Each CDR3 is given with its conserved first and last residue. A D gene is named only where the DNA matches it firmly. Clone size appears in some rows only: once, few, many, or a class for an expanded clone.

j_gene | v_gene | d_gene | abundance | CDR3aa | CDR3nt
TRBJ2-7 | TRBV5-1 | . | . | CASSFLRGGIYEQYF | TGTGCCAGCAGCTTCCTTAGAGGGGGGATCTACGAGCAGTACTTC
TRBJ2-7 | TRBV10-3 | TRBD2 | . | CAISESSGLLSYEQYF | TGTGCCATCAGTGAGTCCTCGGGACTACTTTCCTACGAGCAGTACTTC
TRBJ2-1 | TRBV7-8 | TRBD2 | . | CASSPPRGRASEQFF | TGTGCCAGCAGCCCCCCGCGCGGGAGGGCCAGTGAGCAGTTCTTC
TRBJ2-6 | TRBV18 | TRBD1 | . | CASSPLRTGRSGANVLTF | TGTGCCAGCTCACCACTCAGGACAGGCCGCTCTGGGGCCAACGTCCTGACTTTC
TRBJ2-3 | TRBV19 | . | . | CASSMQGNTQYF | TGTGCCAGTAGTATGCAGGGGAATACGCAGTATTTT
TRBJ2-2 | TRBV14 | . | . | CASSQEGSRGFGELFF | TGTGCCAGCAGCCAAGAAGGCTCCAGGGGTTTCGGGGAGCTGTTTTTT
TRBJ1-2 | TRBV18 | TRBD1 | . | CASSPGTGFYGYTF | TGTGCCAGCTCACCCGGGACAGGGTTCTATGGCTACACCTTC
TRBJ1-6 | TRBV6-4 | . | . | CASSEGAVSPLHF | TGTGCCAGCAGTGAAGGTGCCGTTTCACCCCTCCACTTT
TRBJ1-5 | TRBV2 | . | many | CASSVGPLNQPQHF | TGTGCCAGCAGTGTAGGGCCTCTAAATCAGCCCCAGCATTTT
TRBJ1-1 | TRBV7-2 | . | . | CASGAFDTEAFF | TGTGCCAGCGGTGCCTTTGACACTGAAGCTTTCTTT
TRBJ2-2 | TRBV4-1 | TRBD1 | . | CASRDRGRSTGELFF | TGCGCCAGCAGGGACAGGGGAAGGAGCACCGGGGAGCTGTTTTTT
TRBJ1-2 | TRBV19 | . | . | CASSAREWGNYGYTF | TGTGCCAGTAGTGCCAGGGAGTGGGGTAACTATGGCTACACCTTC
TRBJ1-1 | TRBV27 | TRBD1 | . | CASSLRDRGRSEAFF | TGTGCCAGCAGTTTAAGGGACAGGGGGAGATCTGAAGCTTTCTTT
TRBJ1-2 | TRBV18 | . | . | CASSPSSYKGAGGYTF | TGTGCCAGCTCACCAAGCAGCTACAAGGGCGCGGGTGGCTACACCTTC
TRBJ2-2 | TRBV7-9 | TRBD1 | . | CASSLGQSTGELFF | TGTGCCAGCAGCTTGGGACAGTCCACCGGGGAGCTGTTTTTT
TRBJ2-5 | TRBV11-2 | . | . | CASSSGSFRETQYF | TGTGCCAGCAGCTCTGGGTCGTTTAGAGAGACCCAGTACTTC
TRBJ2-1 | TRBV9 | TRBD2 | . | CASSPLQRGRWNNEQFF | TGTGCCAGCAGCCCCCTGCAGCGGGGGAGGTGGAACAATGAGCAGTTCTTC
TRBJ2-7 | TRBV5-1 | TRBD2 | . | CASSFNLKSLAGVIYEQYF | TGCGCCAGCAGCTTTAATCTGAAATCTTTAGCGGGAGTTATCTACGAGCAGTACTTC
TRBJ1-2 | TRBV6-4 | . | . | CASSEGAGEAYGYTF | TGTGCCAGCAGTGAAGGGGCAGGGGAAGCCTATGGCTACACCTTC
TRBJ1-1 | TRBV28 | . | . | CASSLLQGWSEAFF | TGTGCCAGCAGTTTATTACAGGGTTGGTCTGAAGCTTTCTTT
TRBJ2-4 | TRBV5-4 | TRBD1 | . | CASSPDRVEVKNIQYF | TGTGCCAGCAGCCCGGACAGGGTAGAAGTCAAAAACATTCAGTACTTC
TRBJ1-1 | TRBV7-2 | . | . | CASSADWGVTEAFF | TGTGCCAGCAGCGCCGACTGGGGGGTCACTGAAGCTTTCTTT
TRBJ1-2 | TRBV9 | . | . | CASGMAANYGYTF | TGTGCCAGCGGAATGGCAGCTAACTATGGCTACACCTTC
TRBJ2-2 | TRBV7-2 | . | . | CASSYPRGQADGELFF | TGTGCCAGCAGCTACCCTAGGGGTCAGGCGGACGGGGAGCTGTTTTTT
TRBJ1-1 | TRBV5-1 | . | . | CASSTRTDTEAFF | TGCGCCAGCAGCACCCGGACAGACACTGAAGCTTTCTTT
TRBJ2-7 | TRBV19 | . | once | CASSMDRDAYEQYF | TGTGCCAGTAGTATGGATCGGGATGCCTACGAGCAGTACTTC
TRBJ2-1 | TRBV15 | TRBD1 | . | CATPWVRDRGQKAKVGEQFF | TGTGCCACCCCTTGGGTAAGGGACAGGGGTCAAAAGGCCAAGGTGGGAGAGCAGTTCTTC
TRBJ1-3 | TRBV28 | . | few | CASSFPRLGRGNTIYF | TGTGCCAGCAGTTTTCCCCGATTGGGGCGCGGAAACACCATATATTTT
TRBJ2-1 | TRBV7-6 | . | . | CASSPGERNEQFF | TGTGCCAGCAGCCCAGGGGAGAGGAATGAGCAGTTCTTC
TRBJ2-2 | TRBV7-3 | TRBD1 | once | CASSLDRGTGELFF | TGTGCCAGCAGCTTAGACAGGGGAACCGGGGAGCTGTTTTTT
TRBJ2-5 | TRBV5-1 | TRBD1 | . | CASSKRQGETQYF | TGCGCCAGCAGCAAAAGACAGGGAGAGACCCAGTACTTC
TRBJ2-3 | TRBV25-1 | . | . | CASTPPWADTQYF | TGTGCCAGCACCCCGCCCTGGGCAGATACGCAGTATTTT
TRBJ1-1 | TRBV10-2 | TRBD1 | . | CASSESRGRGDTEAFF | TGCGCCAGCAGTGAGTCGAGGGGGCGGGGGGACACTGAAGCTTTCTTT
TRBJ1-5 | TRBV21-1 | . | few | CASSQVAGGDQPQHF | TGTGCCAGCAGCCAGGTAGCAGGGGGCGATCAGCCCCAGCATTTT
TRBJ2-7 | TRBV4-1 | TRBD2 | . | CASSHERLAGHEQYF | TGCGCCAGCAGCCACGAGAGACTAGCGGGCCACGAGCAGTACTTC
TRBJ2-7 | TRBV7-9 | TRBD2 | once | CASSRSGLAGGSEQYF | TGTGCCAGCAGCCGATCGGGACTAGCGGGAGGATCCGAGCAGTACTTC
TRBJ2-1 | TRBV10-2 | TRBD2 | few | CATRTSGRVYNEQFF | TGCGCCACCAGGACTAGCGGGAGGGTGTACAATGAGCAGTTCTTC
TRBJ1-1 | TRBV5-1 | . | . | CASSTWSYANTEAFF | TGCGCCAGCAGCACATGGTCGTACGCGAACACTGAAGCTTTCTTT
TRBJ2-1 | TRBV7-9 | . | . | CASSGPFAYNEQFF | TGTGCCAGCAGCGGTCCTTTCGCCTACAATGAGCAGTTCTTC
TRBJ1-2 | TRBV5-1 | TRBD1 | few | CASSPRDRVEGYTF | TGCGCCAGCAGCCCTCGGGACAGGGTAGAGGGCTACACCTTC
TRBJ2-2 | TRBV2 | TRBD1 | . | CASSFTGGTNTGELFF | TGTGCCAGCAGCTTCACAGGGGGCACGAACACCGGGGAGCTGTTTTTT
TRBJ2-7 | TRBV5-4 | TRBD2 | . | CASSTPTSGTAISRYEQYF | TGTGCCAGCAGCACCCCGACTAGCGGGACGGCCATATCCCGGTACGAGCAGTACTTC
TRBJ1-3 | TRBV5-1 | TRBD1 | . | CASTPDRDRNTIYF | TGCGCCAGCACCCCTGACAGGGACCGGAACACCATATATTTT
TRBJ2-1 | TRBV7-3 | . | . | CASSSHPGGAYNEQFF | TGTGCCAGCAGCTCCCATCCTGGGGGAGCCTACAATGAGCAGTTCTTC
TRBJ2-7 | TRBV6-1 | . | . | CASSATGNSYEQYF | TGTGCCAGCAGTGCAACAGGGAACTCCTACGAGCAGTACTTC
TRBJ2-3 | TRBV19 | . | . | CASSLGRRADTQYF | TGTGCCAGTAGCCTAGGACGGCGGGCGGATACGCAGTATTTT
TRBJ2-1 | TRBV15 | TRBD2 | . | CATSRDEPGGPIAEQFF | TGTGCCACCAGCAGAGATGAACCGGGAGGCCCTATTGCTGAGCAGTTCTTC
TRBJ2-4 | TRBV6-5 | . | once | CASRPGPAKNIQYF | TGTGCCAGCAGGCCGGGACCTGCCAAAAACATTCAGTACTTC
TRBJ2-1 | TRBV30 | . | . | CAWSETDNEQFF | TGTGCCTGGAGTGAGACAGACAATGAGCAGTTCTTC
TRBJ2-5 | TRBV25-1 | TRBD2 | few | CASRAGASGRGETQYF | TGTGCCAGCAGGGCCGGGGCTAGCGGGAGGGGAGAGACCCAGTACTTC
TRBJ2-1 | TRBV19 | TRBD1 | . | CASSTGQAGDNEQFF | TGTGCCAGTAGCACGGGACAGGCCGGGGACAATGAGCAGTTCTTC
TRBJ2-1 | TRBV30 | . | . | CAQGGEIAYNEQFF | TGTGCCCAGGGGGGGGAGATCGCCTACAATGAGCAGTTCTTC
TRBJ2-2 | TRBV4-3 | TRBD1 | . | CASSPAGTGDTGELFF | TGCGCCAGCAGCCCCGCCGGGACAGGGGACACCGGGGAGCTGTTTTTT
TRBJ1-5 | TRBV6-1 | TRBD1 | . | CASSEADRQGARDNQPQHF | TGTGCCAGCAGTGAAGCGGACCGACAGGGGGCGCGGGACAATCAGCCCCAGCATTTT
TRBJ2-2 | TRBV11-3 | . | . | CASSLDRVGELFF | TGTGCCAGCAGCTTAGATCGCGTGGGGGAGCTGTTTTTT
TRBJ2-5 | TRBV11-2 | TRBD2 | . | CASSIGLAGGETQYF | TGTGCCAGCAGCATAGGACTAGCGGGAGGAGAGACCCAGTACTTC
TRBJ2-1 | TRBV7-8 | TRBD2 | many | CASSSWTSGNEQFF | TGTGCCAGCAGCTCTTGGACTAGCGGGAACGAGCAGTTCTTC
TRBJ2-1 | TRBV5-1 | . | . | CASSLVDATEQFF | TGCGCCAGCAGCTTGGTAGATGCGACGGAGCAGTTCTTC
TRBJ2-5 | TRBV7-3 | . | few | CASSLGTRGGETQYF | TGTGCCAGCAGCTTGGGGACAAGGGGAGGCGAGACCCAGTACTTC